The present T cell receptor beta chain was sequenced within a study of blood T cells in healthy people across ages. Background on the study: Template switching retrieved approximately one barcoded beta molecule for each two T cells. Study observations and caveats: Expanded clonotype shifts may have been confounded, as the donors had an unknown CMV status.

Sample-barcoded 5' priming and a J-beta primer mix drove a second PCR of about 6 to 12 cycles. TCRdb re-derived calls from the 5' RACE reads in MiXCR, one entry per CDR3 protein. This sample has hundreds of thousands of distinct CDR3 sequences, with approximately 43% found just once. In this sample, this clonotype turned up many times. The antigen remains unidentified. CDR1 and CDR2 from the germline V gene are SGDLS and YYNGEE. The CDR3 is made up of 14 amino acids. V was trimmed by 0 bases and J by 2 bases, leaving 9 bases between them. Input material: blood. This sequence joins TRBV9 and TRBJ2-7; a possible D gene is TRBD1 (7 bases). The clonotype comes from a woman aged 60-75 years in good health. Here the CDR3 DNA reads TGTGCCAGCAGCGTAGCAGGGGGGACCTACGAGCAGTACTTC. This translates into CASSVAGGTYEQYF.